The 12 T cell receptor beta chains below were found in one sample sequenced in a study of long-term antiretroviral therapy in people with HIV. Sequencing used immunoSEQ v3.0 at survey level. Sequencing used immunoSEQ multiplex PCR; TCRdb keeps in-frame clones, though not all of them. The sample shows around 25,000 clones, 70% to 90% of them seen only once. Source: unsorted PBMCs, taken roughly 4.5 years after starting antiretroviral therapy. The source of these receptors is a man between 25 and 39 years old with HIV.

The DNA of the CDR3 is TGTGCCAGCAGCCCCCTAGATTGGGCCCCCCTAAATCAAAAGAATGAGCAGTTCTTC. It is translated as CASSPLDWAPLNQKNEQFF. The rearrangement joins TRBV7-9 to TRBJ2-1; no definite D call. In germline, CDR1 is SEHNR, CDR2 FQNEAQ (reference sequence). V lost 5 bases and J lost 7, with 30 bases in between. This CDR3 contains 19 residues.

This chain links TRBV28 with TRBJ2-5; 8 bases line up with TRBD1. The J segment lost 2 bases and the V segment lost 6 bases, leaving 5 bases of the junction unmatched. CDR3 length: 14 amino acids. Germline V CDR1 and CDR2: MDHEN, SYDVKM. DNA of the CDR3: TGTGCCAGCAGCTACAGGACAGGGCAAGAGACCCAGTACTTC. Translating it yields CASSYRTGQETQYF.

This chain links TRBV6-1 with TRBJ1-1; the D is unclear. The CDR3 consists of 13 residues. Germline assignment: CDR1 MNHNS and CDR2 SASEGT. V lost 6 bases and J 2 bases, leaving 10 bases between the germline ends. CDR3 in amino acids: CASRAYQNTEAFF. The CDR3, as DNA: TGTGCCAGCAGGGCTTACCAAAACACTGAAGCTTTCTTT.

This chain joins TRBV5-1 and TRBJ1-2; perhaps TRBD1 as D (6 bases). CDR1 is SGHRS, CDR2 YFSETQ, per germline. This CDR3 region has 15 residues. Trimming removed 0 bases at V and 2 bases at J, with 11 bases between. CDR3 loop: CASSLEQGRNYGYTF. The CDR3 DNA follows: TGCGCCAGCAGCTTGGAACAGGGTCGCAACTATGGCTACACCTTC.

The CDR3 nucleotides are TGCGCCAGCAGGGGGGGGAATCAGCCCCAGCATTTT. Its protein is CASRGGNQPQHF. V gene TRBV10-2 combines with J gene TRBJ1-5, with D maybe TRBD1 (5 bases). Trimming took off 6 bases at V and 4 bases at J, with 7 bases between the two ends. Germline V gene lookup returns CDR1 WSHSY and CDR2 SAAADI. The CDR3 is 12 residues long.

The V gene is TRBV27, the J gene TRBJ2-6; D unresolved. Trimming cost V 6 bases and J 3 bases, with 6 bases left between them. Per the germline V gene, CDR1 is MNHEY and CDR2 is SMNVEV (reference sequence). There are 13 residues in the CDR3. CDR3: CASRVLGANVLTF. The CDR3 nucleotides are TGTGCCAGCAGGGTTCTTGGGGCCAACGTCCTGACTTTC.

The rearrangement joins TRBV5-1 to TRBJ2-3; D may be TRBD2 (6 bases). CDR3 length equals 18 residues. Per the germline V gene, CDR1 is SGHRS and CDR2 is YFSETQ. V was shortened by 4 bases and J by 0 bases, with 21 bases between the two germline ends. CDR3 loop: CASSLSISGVTSTDTQYF. Written as DNA, the CDR3 is TGCGCCAGCAGCCTGTCGATTAGCGGAGTTACTAGCACAGATACGCAGTATTTT.

The chain couples TRBV18 to TRBJ2-1; 10 positions match TRBD2. The germline V gene encodes CDR1 KGHSH and CDR2 LQKENI. With V trimmed by 2 bases and J by 10 bases, 14 bases remained unmatched. The CDR3 sequence is 17 residues long. The CDR3 sequence is CASSPTLGASGSFEQFF. CDR3 DNA sequence: TGTGCCAGCTCACCAACTTTGGGAGCTAGCGGGAGTTTCGAGCAGTTCTTC.

This clone was observed once. The J gene is TRBJ2-2, the V gene TRBV30; D uncertain. This CDR3 has 15 amino acids. Germline CDR1 reads GTSNPN; CDR2 reads SVGIG (reference sequence). Trimming cost V 3 bases and J 3 bases, with 14 bases left between them. CDR3 bases: TGTGCCTGGAGCATTTGGCAGGCCGACACCGGGGAGCTGTTTTTT. The encoded protein is CAWSIWQADTGELFF.

This clone was seen once. The rearrangement joins TRBV30 to TRBJ2-1; 7 bases fit TRBD1. This CDR3 comprises 14 residues. The germline CDR1 and CDR2 sequences are GTSNPN and SVGIG (reference sequence). With 3 bases clipped from V and 8 bases from J, the junction kept 10 bases outside the gene matches. The CDR3 reads CAWSEGAPGYEQFF. CDR3 DNA: TGTGCCTGGAGCGAGGGGGCGCCTGGCTATGAGCAGTTCTTC.

This clone occurred once. The rearrangement joins TRBV5-1 to TRBJ2-3; 9 positions agree with TRBD1. Germline V gene sequence: CDR1 SGHRS, CDR2 YFSETQ. The CDR3 spans 14 residues. With 9 bases clipped from V and 4 bases from J, the junction kept 9 bases outside the gene matches. CDR3 bases: TGCGCCACCTACGCCGGGACAGGGTCAGATACGCAGTATTTT. This sequence encodes CATYAGTGSDTQYF.

This clone was found once. The chain employs TRBV6-5 and TRBJ1-2; D is ambiguous. V lost 4 bases to trimming and J lost 5 bases, with 14 bases between them. Germline loops: CDR1 MNHEY, CDR2 SVGAGI. The CDR3 is 14 amino acids. CDR3 sequence (DNA): TGTGCCAGCAGTTTAGGCACCTTTGGATATGGCTACACCTTC. Translating gives CASSLGTFGYGYTF.